Shown below are 31 T cell receptor beta chains from a single sample sequenced in a study of blood T cells in healthy people across ages. Through a sample-barcoded 5' primer and a J-beta primer mix, a second PCR was run for 7 to 11 cycles. A single record per CDR3 protein comes from TCRdb applying MiXCR to the 5' RACE reads. In the table there are around 870,000 distinct CDR3 sequences, more than 25% of which are singletons. Material: blood. The receptors stem from an elderly woman in good health.

The chain joins TRBV7-9 to TRBJ2-7; 9 nucleotides line up with TRBD2. V shed 5 bases, J shed 11 bases, and the junction held 19 bases outside the gene matches. Germline V lookup: CDR1 SEHNR, CDR2 FQNEAQ (reference sequence). The length of the CDR3 is 16 residues. Written as DNA, the CDR3 is TGTGCCAGCAGCCCCTCACTCTGGGTAGCGGGAGATGAGGAGTACTTC. Amino acid sequence: CASSPSLWVAGDEEYF.

This clonotype came up a few times. This chain joins TRBV20-1 and TRBJ1-2; TRBD1 might be the D (5 bases). Germline assignment: CDR1 DFQATT and CDR2 SNEGSKA (reference sequence). The CDR3 runs 12 residues. V was cut by 3 bases and J by 7 bases, with 12 bases left in between. The CDR3 nucleotides read TGCAGTGCTAGTATCGGCCAGGGTGGCTACACCTTC. Its protein is CSASIGQGGYTF.

For this clonotype: A read error may explain this, as a much larger clone is one base away. The DNA of the CDR3 is TGTGCCAGCGACAGGGGGCTAGATACGCAGTATTTT. This codes for CASDRGLDTQYF. This chain uses TRBV7-9 with TRBJ2-3; 10 bases match TRBD1. This CDR3 is 12 amino acids long. CDR1 and CDR2 from the germline V gene are SEHNR and FQNEAQ (reference sequence). The J segment lost 5 bases and the V segment lost 8 bases, leaving 1 base of the junction unmatched.

This clonotype was counted a few times. The rearrangement joins TRBV6-2 or TRBV6-3 to TRBJ1-2; TRBD1 matches 7 bases. This CDR3 is built from 16 residues. Germline loops: CDR1 MNHEY, CDR2 SVGEGT. The V gene end was trimmed by 7 bases and the J gene end by 4 bases; junction bases not matched to a gene: 15. This CDR3 is CASNRPSGTDGYGYTF. The CDR3 nucleotides read TGTGCCAGCAACCGCCCCTCCGGGACAGACGGCTATGGCTACACCTTC.

This clonotype was recorded a few times. This sequence joins TRBV14 and TRBJ1-6; D uncertain. Germline CDR1 and CDR2: SGHDN and FVKESK. CDR3 length: 14 residues. With 0 bases removed from V and 7 bases from J, the gap between germline ends came to 7 bases. CDR3 in amino acids: CASSQESVNSPLHF. For the CDR3, the DNA is TGTGCCAGCAGCCAAGAATCAGTCAATTCACCCCTCCACTTT.

This clonotype has only a few counts. The chain has TRBV29-1 and TRBJ1-2, with 9 bases aligning to TRBD1. The CDR3 extends over 17 amino acids. CDR1 and CDR2 from the germline V gene are SQVTM and ANQGSEA. V lost 3 bases to trimming and J lost 6 bases; unmatched junction nucleotides: 17. The DNA of the CDR3 is TGCAGCGTTGATTATAACCGGGACAGGGCGAATTTGAATGGCTACACCTTC. It codes for CSVDYNRDRANLNGYTF.

The J gene is TRBJ1-3, the V gene TRBV20-1; no clear D gene. Trimming removed 0 bases from V and 0 bases from J, with 12 bases in between. The CDR3 is made up of 16 amino acids. The germline V gene has CDR1 DFQATT and CDR2 SNEGSKA (reference sequence). Written as DNA, the CDR3 is TGCAGTGCTAGAGATTGGAAAGGTTTCTCTGGAAACACCATATATTTT. As protein: CSARDWKGFSGNTIYF.

This chain links TRBV19 with TRBJ1-5; the D gene is possibly TRBD1 (6 bases). The CDR3 runs 15 residues. From germline, CDR1 is LNHDA and CDR2 SQIVND (reference sequence). Trimming took off 7 bases at V and 7 bases at J, with 20 bases between the two ends. The CDR3 nucleotides read TGTGCCAGTACCCCAAGGGGGACGGGAGGGCAGCCCCAGCATTTT. Its translation is CASTPRGTGGQPQHF. The variable domain in full, completed from reference TRBV19 and TRBJ1-5, reads DGGITQSPKYLFRKEGQNVTLSCEQNLNHDAMYWYRQDPGQGLRLIYYSQIVNDFQKGDIAEGYSVSREKKESFPLTVTSAQKNPTAFYLCASTPRGTGGQPQHFGDGTRLSIL.

CDR3 sequence reads: CASSFRTGSTEAFF. CDR3 nucleotide sequence: TGTGCCAGCAGTTTTCGGACAGGGTCGACTGAAGCTTTCTTT. This chain joins TRBV27 and TRBJ1-1; 8 bases are shared with TRBD1. This CDR3 has 14 residues. With V trimmed by 3 bases and J by 5 bases, 5 bases remained unmatched. Germline values: CDR1 MNHEY, CDR2 SMNVEV (reference sequence).

This clonotype has a count of ten or more. The CDR3, as DNA: TGTGCCAGCAGCTTGGGGGTGACAGGAACCTACGAGCAGTACTTC. This codes for CASSLGVTGTYEQYF. The rearrangement uses TRBV5-6 and TRBJ2-7; TRBD1 is a possible D gene (6 bases). The CDR3 runs 15 residues. CDR1 is SGHDT and CDR2 is YYEEEE in the germline V gene. V gave up 0 bases and J gave up 2 bases, with 12 bases separating them.

Details on this clonotype: One end of the junction varies from germline; a read error may be responsible. The rearrangement links TRBV2 to TRBJ2-2, with TRBD2 identical over 9 bases. This CDR3 comprises 16 residues. CDR1 is SNHLY, CDR2 FYNNEI, per germline. Here the CDR3 DNA reads TGTGCCAGCAGTGTTCTAGCGGGGTTGAACACCGGGGGGCTGTTTTTT. Encoded protein: CASSVLAGLNTGGLFF.

This clonotype was seen many times. The chain links TRBV6-2 or TRBV6-3 to TRBJ1-2; 9 nucleotides line up with TRBD1. From germline, CDR1 is MNHEY and CDR2 SVGEGT. This CDR3 is built from 13 residues. Trimming at V came to 6 bases and at J to 7 bases, leaving 6 bases not matched to a gene. CDR3 amino acids: CASSRGQGTGYTF. As DNA, the CDR3 is TGTGCCAGCAGCAGAGGACAGGGGACTGGCTACACCTTC.

The chain links TRBV18 to TRBJ2-1; D gene uncertain. Germline V CDR1 and CDR2: KGHSH, LQKENI. Trimming stripped 2 bases from V and 15 bases from J, with 11 bases between. This CDR3 spans 11 amino acids. Here the CDR3 reads CASSPNWGMFF. The CDR3 DNA is TGTGCCAGCTCACCAAATTGGGGTATGTTCTTC.

This clonotype has more than one count but fewer than ten. A read error may be the cause here, since a much bigger clone is one base away. The rearrangement uses TRBV7-2 and TRBJ2-5, with 9 bases identical to TRBD2. The CDR3 extends over 13 amino acids. Per germline, CDR1 SGHTA and CDR2 FQGNSA. V was pared by 5 bases and J by 5 bases, with 3 bases of the junction left unmatched. CDR3 protein: CASSQSGGETQYF. DNA of the CDR3: TGTGCCAGCAGCCAGAGCGGGGGGGAGACCCAGTACTTC.

This clonotype was recorded at least ten times. The gene calls are TRBV12-3 or TRBV12-4 and TRBJ1-2; D is ambiguous. The CDR3 has 16 amino acids. V was clipped by 3 bases and J by 4 bases, with 18 bases between them. CDR3 protein: CASSFLLSGGRYGYTF. CDR3 DNA sequence: TGTGCCAGCAGTTTTTTGCTCTCCGGAGGGCGCTATGGCTACACCTTC.

There are many counts of this clonotype. The rearrangement links TRBV6-2 or TRBV6-3 to TRBJ2-5, with TRBD2 matching 10 bases. The V gene's germline CDR1 is MNHEY and CDR2 SVGEGT. Trimming at V came to 2 bases and at J to 5 bases, leaving 5 bases not matched to a gene. The CDR3 is 15 residues long. The CDR3 sequence is CASSYTGLATETQYF. DNA for the CDR3: TGTGCCAGCAGTTACACGGGACTAGCGACGGAGACCCAGTACTTC.

About this clonotype itself: One end of the junction does not line up with germline, which may come from a read error. The chain employs TRBV7-7 and TRBJ2-3, with D possibly called TRBD1 or TRBD2 (6 bases each). CDR3 length: 16 amino acids. Germline CDR1 reads SSHAT; CDR2 reads FNYEAQ (reference sequence). The CDR3 protein is CASSLGGGGSRDTQYF. The CDR3 DNA is TGTGCCAGTAGCTTAGGTGGAGGGGGTAGCAGAGATACGCAGTATTTT. The variable domain in full, with the rest retrieved from reference TRBV7-7 and TRBJ2-3, is GAGVSQSPRYKVTKRGQDVTLRCDPISSHATLYWYQQALGQGPEFLTYFNYEAQPDKSGLPSDRFSAERPEGSISTLTIQRTEQRDSAMYRCASSLGGGGSRDTQYFGPGTRLTVL.

This chain joins TRBV20-1 and TRBJ2-7; 8 bases are shared with TRBD1. The length of the CDR3 is 12 residues. Trimming at V came to 2 bases and at J to 6 bases, leaving 3 bases not matched to a gene. Per the germline V gene, CDR1 is DFQATT and CDR2 is SNEGSKA (reference sequence). CDR3 loop: CSARSTGGEQYF. CDR3 nucleotide sequence: TGCAGTGCTAGATCCACAGGGGGCGAGCAGTACTTC.

As regards this clonotype: Since a much larger clone is just one base distant, this may be a read error. V is TRBV6-5 and J is TRBJ2-1, with D perhaps matching TRBD1 or TRBD2 (6 bases each). The CDR3 has 14 residues. Germline loops: CDR1 MNHEY, CDR2 SVGAGI. V lost 6 bases and J 13 bases, leaving 22 bases between the germline ends. The CDR3 reads CASSSRDTGETQFF. CDR3 DNA sequence: TGTGCCAGCAGCTCACGGGACACGGGGGAGACCCAGTTCTTC.

This clonotype was observed a few times. The DNA for the CDR3 is TGTGCCAGCAGTTGGGGATGGGGACTAGCGGGGGTAGAGACCCAGTACTTC. Protein product: CASSWGWGLAGVETQYF. This chain links TRBV28 with TRBJ2-5; 14 bases map to TRBD2. V lost 4 bases to trimming and J lost 4 bases; unmatched junction nucleotides: 8. The CDR3 has 17 residues. CDR1 and CDR2 (germline): MDHEN, SYDVKM.

For this clonotype: This may stem from a read error, because a much larger clone lies one nucleotide away. The chain carries TRBV20-1 and TRBJ2-1, with 10 bases identical to TRBD2. The assigned J gene may be wrong: the sequence end matches TRBJ2-7 better. The germline V gene encodes CDR1 DFQATT and CDR2 SNEGSKA (reference sequence). CDR3 size: 14 residues. DNA for the CDR3: TGCAGTGGTAGAGCGGGGGGGGATTACAATGAGCAGTACTTC. Translating it yields CSGRAGGDYNEQYF.

This clonotype appeared many times. The DNA for the CDR3 is TGTGCCAGCAGCGTAGATCCAGCGGGGAGTTACGAGCAGTACTTC. Protein sequence: CASSVDPAGSYEQYF. This chain connects TRBV9 to TRBJ2-7; the match to TRBD2 covers 7 bases. CDR3 length: 15 amino acids. V was clipped by 0 bases and J by 4 bases; unmatched bases: 7. Germline V lookup: CDR1 SGDLS, CDR2 YYNGEE.

This sequence joins TRBV7-6 and TRBJ2-3; the D is unclear. Germline V gives CDR1 SGHVS, CDR2 FNYEAQ. The CDR3 loop spans 16 amino acids. Trimming took 1 base from V and 3 from J, leaving 14 bases between them. The CDR3 coding sequence is TGTGCCAGCAGCTTAGATTCCCCCCCCTTGACAGATACGCAGTATTTT. Residues: CASSLDSPPLTDTQYF. Combining the CDR3 with reference TRBV7-6 and TRBJ2-3 gives the whole variable domain GAGVSQSPRYKVTKRGQDVALRCDPISGHVSLYWYRQALGQGPEFLTYFNYEAQQDKSGLPNDRFSAERPEGSISTLTIQRTEQRDSAMYRCASSLDSPPLTDTQYFGPGTRLTVL.

In regard to this clonotype: One base away lies a much larger clone, so this may be a sequencing read error. The chain carries TRBV3-1 and TRBJ2-1, with D tentatively TRBD1 or TRBD2 (5 bases each). Per germline, CDR1 LGHDT and CDR2 YNNKEL (reference sequence). The CDR3 length is 17 residues. CDR3 nucleotide sequence: TGTACCAGCAGCCAAGATTTCGGGGCTTTATCCTACAATGAGCAGTTCTTC. Translated: CTSSQDFGALSYNEQFF.

This clonotype has ten or more counts. The chain links TRBV20-1 to TRBJ2-6; TRBD1 matches at 8 bases. The CDR3 contains 16 residues. Germline lookup yields CDR1 DFQATT and CDR2 SNEGSKA (reference sequence). J lost 2 bases, V lost 6 bases, and 9 bases had no gene match. The CDR3 reads CSADGQGRPGANVLTF. CDR3 nucleotides: TGCAGTGCGGACGGACAGGGCCGACCTGGGGCCAACGTCCTGACTTTC.

This clonotype was seen more than once but under ten times. The V and J genes are TRBV27 and TRBJ1-6; D perhaps matches TRBD1 (6 bases). Trimming took off 4 bases at V and 8 bases at J, with 12 bases between the two ends. CDR3 length: 14 residues. Looked up from germline, CDR1 is MNHEY and CDR2 is SMNVEV (reference sequence). In nucleotides, the CDR3 is TGTGCCAGCAGTTGGGGGCGCGGGCATTCACCCCTCCACTTT. It is translated as CASSWGRGHSPLHF.

V gene TRBV29-1 combines with J gene TRBJ1-5, with D unclear. The CDR3 is made up of 14 amino acids. The V gene's germline CDR1 is SQVTM and CDR2 ANQGSEA. This CDR3 reads CRARTKARSQPQHF. CDR3 bases: TGCAGAGCGAGGACTAAAGCGCGATCTCAGCCCCAGCATTTT.

The rearrangement links TRBV29-1 to TRBJ2-7, with TRBD2 matching over 8 bases. The closer fit of TRBJ2-5 to the DNA end suggests the J call may be wrong. CDR1 and CDR2 (germline): SQVTM, ANQGSEA. This CDR3 is built from 14 residues. The CDR3 DNA is TGCAGCGCTATTCGGGAGGGCACCCAAGAGACCCAGTACTTC. It codes for CSAIREGTQETQYF.

In regard to this clonotype: This clone may be a read error of a much larger clone one base away. The rearrangement joins TRBV3-1 to TRBJ1-6, with TRBD1 as a possible D gene (5 bases). The CDR3 extends over 18 amino acids. Germline V gives CDR1 LGHDT, CDR2 YNNKEL (reference sequence). V gave up 2 bases and J gave up 4 bases, with 18 bases separating them. The CDR3 nucleotides read TGTGCCAGCAGCCAACTCGCTGGACCGGGGGGATATAATTCACCCCTCCACTTT. Amino acid sequence: CASSQLAGPGGYNSPLHF. Based on the CDR3 plus reference TRBV3-1 and TRBJ1-6, the full variable domain is DTAVSQTPKYLVTQMGNDKSIKCEQNLGHDTMYWYKQDSKKFLKIMFSYNNKELIINETVPNRFSPKSPDKAHLNLHINSLELGDSAVYFCASSQLAGPGGYNSPLHFGNGTRLTVT.

This clonotype was observed many times. The V call is TRBV25-1, the J call TRBJ2-5; D possibly corresponds to TRBD1 (6 bases). Germline V gives CDR1 MGHDK, CDR2 SYGVNS. V was clipped by 2 bases and J by 5 bases, with 12 bases between them. The CDR3 totals 14 residues. The CDR3 DNA reads as TGTGCCAGCAGTGAACACAGGGATCAGGAGACCCAGTACTTC. As protein: CASSEHRDQETQYF.

This clonotype showed up just a few times. A clone one base away is much larger, so this may be a read error. The CDR3 coding sequence is TGCAGTGCTACCGCGACTAGCGGGGGCGCAAGCTCCTACAATGAGCAGTACTTC. This encodes CSATATSGGASSYNEQYF. The chain recombines TRBV20-1 with TRBJ2-1, with 12 bases that match TRBD2. The J call is in doubt because the DNA end fits TRBJ2-7 better. The length of the CDR3 is 18 residues. Germline-derived CDR1 and CDR2 are DFQATT and SNEGSKA (reference sequence).